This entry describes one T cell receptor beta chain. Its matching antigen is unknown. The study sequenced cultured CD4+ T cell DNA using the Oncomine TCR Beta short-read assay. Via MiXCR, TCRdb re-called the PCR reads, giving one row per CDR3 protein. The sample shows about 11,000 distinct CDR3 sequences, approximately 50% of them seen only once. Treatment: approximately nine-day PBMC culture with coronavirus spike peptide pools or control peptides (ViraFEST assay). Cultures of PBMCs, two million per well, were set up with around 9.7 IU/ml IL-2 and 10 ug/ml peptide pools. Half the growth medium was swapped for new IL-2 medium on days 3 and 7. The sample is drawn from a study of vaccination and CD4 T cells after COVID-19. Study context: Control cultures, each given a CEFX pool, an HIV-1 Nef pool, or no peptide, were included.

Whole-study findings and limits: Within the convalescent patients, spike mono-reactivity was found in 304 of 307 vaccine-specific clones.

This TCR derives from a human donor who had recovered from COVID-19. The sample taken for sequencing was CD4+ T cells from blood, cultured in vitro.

CDR3 sequence: CASSGQGGSNQPQHF. DNA of the CDR3: TGTGCCAGCAGCGGACAGGGAGGTAGCAATCAGCCCCAGCATTTT. This rearrangement joins TRBV6-1 to TRBJ1-5; 8 bases map to TRBD1. Germline V gives CDR1 MNHNS, CDR2 SASEGT. This CDR3 region has 15 residues. J was trimmed by 0 bases and V by 6 bases; bases with no gene match: 4.